Below are 21 T cell receptor beta chains sequenced from a single sample in a study of blood T cell repertoires in acute mononucleosis. Time point: acute infectious mononucleosis, at clinical presentation within 2 weeks of symptom onset (visit 1). The table came from immunoSEQ multiplex PCR; TCRdb's copy has only in-frame clones and leaves some out. The sample contains some 6,600 clones, 25% to 30% of which appear only once. Sequencing was performed on EBV YVL epitope tetramer+ CD8+ T cells sorted from PBMCs, taken during acute infectious mononucleosis. Documented subset: CD8 T cells binding a tetramer with EBV BRLF1 109-117 peptide (YVL-BR). The receptors were gathered from a woman aged 18-29 years with infectious mononucleosis caused by EBV.

This clone appeared once. A far larger clone is just one base off, so this is likely a read error. The chain recombines TRBV7-9 with TRBJ2-7; either TRBD1 or TRBD2 may fit D (5 bases each). The CDR3 is 14 amino acids. With 1 base removed from V and 5 bases from J, the gap between germline ends came to 12 bases. CDR1 and CDR2 from the germline V gene are SEHNR and FQNEAQ (reference sequence). The CDR3: CASSLDGAANEQYF. The CDR3 nucleotides are TGTGCCAGCAGCTTAGACGGGGCAGCCAACGAGCAGTACTTC.

This clone was seen at least ten times. V is TRBV10-3 and J is TRBJ2-6; D is ambiguous. The CDR3 loop spans 15 amino acids. V lost 9 bases to trimming and J lost 0 bases, with 12 bases between them. CDR1 is ENHRY, CDR2 SYGVKD, per germline. The CDR3 region is CAMGSYSSGANVLTF. Written as DNA, the CDR3 is TGTGCCATGGGCTCCTACAGCTCTGGGGCCAACGTCCTGACTTTC.

V usage is TRBV11-2 and J usage is TRBJ1-2, with TRBD1 as a possible D gene (5 bases). With 6 bases removed from V and 0 bases from J, the gap between germline ends came to 11 bases. CDR3 length: 14 residues. Germline values: CDR1 SGHAT, CDR2 FQNNGV. The CDR3 sequence is CASSPTVANYGYTF. Written as DNA, the CDR3 is TGTGCCAGCAGTCCGACAGTAGCTAACTATGGCTACACCTTC.

This clone was recorded a few times. The chain combines TRBV27 with TRBJ2-3; TRBD2 matches at 9 bases. Germline V gene lookup returns CDR1 MNHEY and CDR2 SMNVEV (reference sequence). CDR3 length: 19 residues. V trimming: 6 bases; J trimming: 2 bases; junction bases outside the gene matches: 18. The CDR3 DNA reads as TGTGCCAGCAGCCCACTGGTGACTAGCGGTAGCGATTTCACAGATACGCAGTATTTT. Encoded protein: CASSPLVTSGSDFTDTQYF.

Note on this clone: A read error may explain this, as a much larger clone is one base away. The chain uses TRBV6-1 and TRBJ2-1; 8 bases are a match to TRBD1. In germline, CDR1 is MNHNS, CDR2 SASEGT. Trimming cost V 6 bases and J 6 bases; bases outside gene matches: 10. The CDR3 is 15 residues long. The CDR3 loop reads CASSPDPTGVNEQFF. CDR3 coding DNA: TGTGCCAGCAGCCCCGACCCGACAGGGGTCAATGAGCAGTTCTTC.

This clone was seen only a few times. The chain recombines TRBV25-1 with TRBJ1-2; no definite D call. Trimming pared 4 bases from V and 3 bases from J, leaving 12 bases between. The CDR3 runs 14 residues. The germline V gene encodes CDR1 MGHDK and CDR2 SYGVNS. CDR3 DNA sequence: TGTGCCAGCAGTGTATTCTTTGATTACTATGGCTACACCTTC. This translates into CASSVFFDYYGYTF.

This clone was observed a few times. The chain joins TRBV27 to TRBJ1-2; TRBD1 might be the D (6 bases). Germline lookup yields CDR1 MNHEY and CDR2 SMNVEV (reference sequence). The CDR3 extends over 14 amino acids. Trimming removed 6 bases at V and 3 bases at J, with 14 bases between. The CDR3: CASSLVAGDYGYTF. Written as DNA, the CDR3 is TGTGCCAGCAGCTTAGTCGCAGGGGACTATGGCTACACCTTC.

To note about this clone: Germline is not matched at one junction end, which may reflect a read error. Other DNA sequences within the sample encode an identical CDR3. This chain connects TRBV7-3 to TRBJ2-3, with TRBD2 matching 9 bases. This CDR3 contains 18 residues. Germline V lookup: CDR1 SGHTA, CDR2 FQGTGA. The CDR3 loop reads CASSLVIAGAGHTDTQYF. The CDR3 nucleotides are TGTGCCAGCAGCTTAGTCATAGCGGGAGCAGGGCACACAGATACGCAGTACTTT.

Comments on this clone: With a far larger clone one base away, a read error is the likely cause. The J gene is TRBJ2-7, the V gene TRBV19; TRBD2 is a possible D gene (6 bases). This CDR3 spans 14 amino acids. Germline V gene data show CDR1 as LNHDA and CDR2 as SQIVND (reference sequence). CDR3 sequence: CASRLAGNVDERYF. The CDR3 nucleotides are TGTGCCAGTAGATTGGCGGGGAATGTGGACGAGCGGTACTTC.

This clone was detected only a few times. The rearrangement joins TRBV11-2 to TRBJ2-7; tentatively, D is TRBD1 (6 bases). V was cut by 10 bases and J by 3 bases, with 25 bases left in between. Germline CDR1 SGHAT, CDR2 FQNNGV. The CDR3 totals 16 residues. The CDR3 here is CAISDPLAGENYEQYF. The DNA of the CDR3 is TGTGCCATCAGTGATCCGTTGGCAGGGGAAAACTACGAGCAGTACTTC.

The chain recombines TRBV6-4 with TRBJ2-5; possibly TRBD1 for D (6 bases). Germline V gene sequence: CDR1 MRHNA, CDR2 SNTAGT. V shed 8 bases and J shed 1 base, with 14 bases lying between them. The CDR3 contains 14 residues. The CDR3 DNA follows: TGTGCCAGCTTTTCCATGACAGGCCAAGAGACCCAGTACTTC. This translates into CASFSMTGQETQYF.

To note about this clone: At one end the junction does not follow the germline gene, possibly because of a read error. The chain couples TRBV5-5 to TRBJ2-1; 7 bases match TRBD2. Germline CDR1 is SGHKS and CDR2 is YYEKEE (reference sequence). This CDR3 has 14 amino acids. The CDR3 loop is CASSLQGDYDEQFF. In nucleotides, the CDR3 is TGTGCCAGCAGCTTACAAGGGGACTACGATGAGCAGTTCTTC.

The V call is TRBV11-3, the J call TRBJ2-1, with D tentatively TRBD1 (6 bases). The length of the CDR3 is 14 residues. The V end was cut by 5 bases, the J end by 5 bases, with 13 bases between. The germline V gene encodes CDR1 SGHNT and CDR2 YENEEA. The CDR3 loop is CASSPGHRDNEQFF. As DNA, the CDR3 is TGTGCCAGCAGCCCGGGACACCGAGACAATGAGCAGTTCTTC.

Note on this clone: A read error is likely here: a far larger clone is one base away. Other nucleotide sequences in the sample specify the same CDR3. This chain uses TRBV11-2 with TRBJ2-7; D remains unclear. Germline V gene lookup returns CDR1 SGHAT and CDR2 FQNNGV. V was shortened by 5 bases and J by 2 bases, with 16 bases between the two germline ends. The CDR3 loop spans 15 amino acids. Here the CDR3 DNA reads TGTGCCAGCAGCCAAGATCCGCTGGTAACCTACGAGCAGTACTTC. This sequence encodes CASSQDPLVTYEQYF.

For the CDR3, the DNA is TGTGCCAGCAGCCTAGACCCCGGGACAGGGCGGCACGAGCAGTACTTC. Translating it yields CASSLDPGTGRHEQYF. The gene calls are TRBV25-1 and TRBJ2-7; TRBD1 matches 9 bases. CDR3 length: 16 residues. Trimming cost V 6 bases and J 5 bases; bases outside gene matches: 14. Germline-derived CDR1 and CDR2 are MGHDK and SYGVNS.

This clone is medium-sized within its sample. The J gene is TRBJ2-2, the V gene TRBV4-2; the D call may be TRBD1 or TRBD2 (5 bases each). The CDR3 runs to 18 residues. Trimming pared 4 bases from V and 8 bases from J, leaving 26 bases between. Per germline, CDR1 LGHNA and CDR2 YNFKEQ. The CDR3 DNA sequence: TGTGCCAGCAGCCCCCTTGTTGGTACGGGACCAACGAGTGGGGAGCTGTTTTTT. It is translated as CASSPLVGTGPTSGELFF.

This clone occurred many times. The chain carries TRBV6-5 and TRBJ2-5; 15 bases are a match to TRBD2. V lost 5 bases to trimming and J lost 6 bases; unmatched junction nucleotides: 4. Germline lookup yields CDR1 MNHEY and CDR2 SVGAGI. This CDR3 spans 15 amino acids. The CDR3 DNA follows: TGTGCCAGCAGTGGACTAGCGGGAGGGTTGAAGACCCAGTACTTC. It specifies CASSGLAGGLKTQYF.

In this sample, this clone turned up a few times. V gene TRBV2 combines with J gene TRBJ2-1; D is perhaps TRBD2 (5 bases). CDR3 length: 14 residues. V lost 3 bases, J lost 9 bases, and 15 bases lay in between. Germline V CDR1 and CDR2: SNHLY, FYNNEI. Here the CDR3 reads CASSDKTQTSEQFF. The CDR3, as DNA: TGTGCCAGCAGTGATAAAACCCAAACTAGTGAGCAGTTCTTC. Full variable domain (outside the CDR3, taken from reference TRBV2 and TRBJ2-1): EPEVTQTPSHQVTQMGQEVILRCVPISNHLYFYWYRQILGQKVEFLVSFYNNEISEKSEIFDDQFSVERPDGSNFTLKIRSTKLEDSAMYFCASSDKTQTSEQFFGPGTRLTVL.

This clone occurred a few times. The rearrangement uses TRBV13 and TRBJ2-7; D is unresolved. The V end lost 6 bases, the J end lost 6 bases, and 21 bases lay between the germline ends. The CDR3 is 15 residues long. From germline, CDR1 is PRHDT and CDR2 FYEKMQ (reference sequence). The CDR3 DNA reads as TGTGCCAGCAGGAAAGGAGAAGTGGGTAGTTTCGAGCAGTACTTC. Its translation: CASRKGEVGSFEQYF.

The chain has TRBV4-1 and TRBJ2-7; TRBD2 is a possible D gene (6 bases). Trimming removed 3 bases from V and 2 bases from J, with 14 bases in between. Germline V gives CDR1 MGHRA, CDR2 YSYEKL. CDR3 length equals 15 residues. The CDR3 here is CASSQDPLATYEQYF. The CDR3 DNA reads as TGCGCCAGCAGCCAGGACCCTCTAGCGACCTACGAGCAGTACTTC.

This sequence joins TRBV6-5 and TRBJ2-1; 14 bases agree with TRBD2. J gave up 7 bases and V 5 bases, and 4 bases lay outside the gene matches. The CDR3 runs to 15 residues. CDR1 and CDR2 from the germline V gene are MNHEY and SVGAGI. CDR3 residues: CASSPGTSGRNEQFF. The CDR3 DNA is TGTGCCAGCAGTCCCGGGACTAGCGGGAGAAATGAGCAGTTCTTC.